This T cell receptor beta chain was captured in a study of regulatory T cells in long-lasting Graves disease. V trimming: 4 bases; J trimming: 3 bases; junction bases outside the gene matches: 7. Germline V CDR1 and CDR2: SGHNT, YYREEE (reference sequence). The CDR3 length is 15 residues. This clonotype was detected a few times. Its specificity is not known. Overall study findings and caveats: Persistent Graves' disease cases displayed lower TCR diversity than newly diagnosed ones.

Time point given: persistent/refractory GD, antithyroid drugs over 5 years with positive TRAb. Isolated PBMC RNA provided the starting material for the TCR library. Diagnosis followed American Thyroid Association guidelines for Graves' disease. A blood draw put approximately 9 milliliters of peripheral blood into EDTA tubes. HTBI primers from iRepertoire and Arm-PCR of CDR3 regions yielded the TCR beta libraries. Using its own MiXCR run on the multiplex PCR reads, TCRdb lists one record per CDR3 protein. Of more than 300,000 distinct CDR3 sequences listed, 15% to 20% are singletons. The chain has TRBV5-4 and TRBJ2-7, with 10 bases that match TRBD2. Here the sequenced sample was peripheral blood mononuclear cells (PBMCs), taken when the disease was refractory, from a patient treated with antithyroid drugs. The receptor comes from a female donor with Graves disease. CDR3 DNA: TGTGCCAGCAGCCCAGGGACTAGCGAGAGCTACGAGCAGTACTTC. Protein: CASSPGTSESYEQYF.